The clone carrying this T cell receptor beta chain is medium-sized in the sample. Its antigen is still unknown. This sample is drawn from a study of neurological immune-mediated disorders. Whole-study findings and limits: HTLV-1-associated myelopathy had the most TCR clonal expansion, and multiple sclerosis had the least, less than healthy controls.

The CDR3 runs to 17 residues. Germline V CDR1 and CDR2: SGHVS, FQNEAQ. V dropped 0 bases and J dropped 1 base, with 12 bases sitting between them. Each TCR transcript was tagged with a 10-nucleotide random UMI during 5'RACE. Each CDR3 protein gets one entry after TCRdb re-called the 5' RACE reads with MiXCR. The sample carries roughly 50,000 distinct CDR3 sequences, about 9.4% recorded once. The chain carries TRBV7-8 and TRBJ2-2, with D perhaps matching TRBD2 (6 bases). The TCR comes from a man in his 70s with HTLV-1-associated myelopathy (HAM/TSP). The sequencing input was PBMCs. This CDR3 reads CASSLAVAGLNTGELFF. The CDR3 DNA follows: TGTGCCAGCAGCTTAGCAGTGGCGGGATTGAACACCGGGGAGCTGTTTTTT.